This TCR beta chain was recorded in a study of response to subunit inactivated influenza vaccine. Findings of the study overall: Authors suggested each seasonal flu vaccination may recruit only limited numbers of new T cells.

The V and J ends lost 3 bases and 6 bases respectively, with 14 bases between them. Germline loops: CDR1 LGHNA, CDR2 YSLEER. The CDR3 runs 14 residues. TCRdb passed the RT-PCR reads through MiXCR, listing each CDR3 protein once. This table holds 800,000 to 1,000,000 distinct CDR3 sequences, 20% to 25% found once. This clonotype has more than one count but fewer than ten. Its antigen is as yet unknown. The gene calls are TRBV4-3 and TRBJ1-2, with D maybe TRBD1 (5 bases). The starting material was PBMCs from blood, obtained approximately 5 days after vaccination. This receptor was taken from a man aged 50 to 59 who received an inactivated influenza vaccine. This chain's CDR3 is CASSHLGVGNGYTF. The CDR3 DNA sequence: TGCGCCAGCAGCCATCTAGGGGTTGGAAATGGCTACACCTTC.